The present T cell receptor (beta chain) was sequenced within a study of blood T cell repertoires in COVID-19. Germline V gene data show CDR1 as MNHEY and CDR2 as SVGAGI. V dropped 5 bases and J dropped 3; count of bases not matched to a gene: 8. The CDR3 length is 15 residues. The table came from immunoSEQ multiplex PCR; TCRdb's copy has only in-frame clones and leaves some out. The top ten clones hold approximately 2.4% of a sample with approximately 390,000 clones, roughly 86% of them seen once. The TCR sequence derives from a woman aged 55-70 years with COVID-19, enrolled during active disease. The source material was peripheral blood. The gene calls are TRBV6-5 and TRBJ2-3; 7 bases fit TRBD1. The CDR3 is CASSLLGQLTDTQYF. The DNA of the CDR3 is TGTGCCAGCAGTCTACTGGGACAGCTTACAGATACGCAGTATTTT.